A selection of T cell receptor beta chains follows, all from one sample in a study of blood T cell repertoires in COVID-19. TCRdb keeps only in-frame clones here, not all; method: immunoSEQ multiplex PCR. The sample shows roughly 160,000 clones, 82% of them seen only once. Sequencing used PBMCs or T cells enriched from blood (not recorded which). These receptors were collected from a man between 60 and 70 years old who had recovered from COVID-19. Each CDR3 is given with its conserved first and last residue. The D gene is left open where the match is weak. The size field is filled for only some rows; it gives once, few, many or a size class.

v_gene,j_gene,abundance,d_gene,CDR3nt,CDR3aa
TRBV19,TRBJ2-2,many,TRBD2,TGTGCCAGTAGTAGGTGGACTAGCGGAAGTCACACCGGGGAGCTGTTTTTT,CASSRWTSGSHTGELFF
TRBV18,TRBJ2-1,.,.,TGTGCCAGCTCACCACCAACTCAAGACAATGAGCAGTTCTTC,CASSPPTQDNEQFF
TRBV9,TRBJ2-7,once,.,TGTGCCAGCAGCGTAGGACATGGCTACGAGCAGTACTTC,CASSVGHGYEQYF
TRBV2,TRBJ2-5,.,.,TGTGCCAGCAGTGAAGTACAGGGTGCAGGAGAGACCCAGTACTTC,CASSEVQGAGETQYF
TRBV7-3,TRBJ2-1,.,TRBD2,TGTGCCAGCAGCTTAGGACTAGGACTCTACAATGAGCAGTTCTTC,CASSLGLGLYNEQFF
TRBV29-1,TRBJ2-5,.,TRBD2,TGCAGCGGCCGGGGGGTCGTAGGGACGGTCCAAGAGACCCAGTACTTC,CSGRGVVGTVQETQYF
TRBV7-3,TRBJ2-3,once,.,TGTGCCAGCAGCTCGACTAGTGTAGATACGCAGTATTTT,CASSSTSVDTQYF
TRBV14,TRBJ1-4,.,.,TGTGCCAGCAGCCAAGAGATTGGGACAAGCCCAGAAAAACTGTTTTTT,CASSQEIGTSPEKLFF
TRBV6-2/TRBV6-3,TRBJ2-3,.,TRBD2,TGTGCCAGCAGCCATACTAGCGGGGGAGGCACAGATACGCAGTATTTT,CASSHTSGGGTDTQYF
TRBV29-1,TRBJ1-2,.,TRBD1,TGCAGCGTTGAGGTATCAGGGGGCGTGGGCTACACCTTC,CSVEVSGGVGYTF
TRBV27,TRBJ2-7,once,.,TGTGCCAGCAGGAAGGGGTTCTACGAGCAGTACTTC,CASRKGFYEQYF
TRBV2,TRBJ2-7,.,.,TGTGCCAGCAGCAGGGACGGGGGCTCCTACGAGCAGTACTTC,CASSRDGGSYEQYF
TRBV5-1,TRBJ2-1,.,.,TGCGCCAGCAGCTTGGGCCCGGCGGGTAGTGGGAATGAGCAGTTCTTC,CASSLGPAGSGNEQFF
TRBV5-8,TRBJ1-4,.,.,TGTGCCAGCAGCTTTAATAGACAGTCTAATGAAAAACTGTTTTTT,CASSFNRQSNEKLFF
TRBV27,TRBJ1-6,.,.,TGTGCCAGCAGCGGACAGACCTATAATTCACCCCTCCACTTT,CASSGQTYNSPLHF
TRBV28,TRBJ2-3,.,.,TGTGCCAGCAGCCTCACACGGACTGTCGGGGATACGCAGTATTTT,CASSLTRTVGDTQYF
TRBV6-5,TRBJ1-6,.,TRBD1,TGTGCCAGCAGTAGACAGGGTTTGAATTCACCCCTCCACTTT,CASSRQGLNSPLHF
TRBV3-1/TRBV3-2,TRBJ2-1,once,.,TGTGCCAGCAGCCAAGGGGGGCTTCAAAACAATGAGCAGTTCTTC,CASSQGGLQNNEQFF
TRBV6-9,TRBJ1-6,.,TRBD1,TGTGCCAGCAAAAGACAGGGGATCTCCTATAATTCACCCCTCCACTTT,CASKRQGISYNSPLHF
TRBV21-1,TRBJ2-3,.,.,TGTGCCAGCAGCAACAGTAGCGGGATGAGCACAGATACGCAGTATTTT,CASSNSSGMSTDTQYF
TRBV2,TRBJ1-1,few,TRBD1,TGTGCCAGCAGTGGAGGACAGGGAAGGAACACTGAAGCTTTCTTT,CASSGGQGRNTEAFF
TRBV18,TRBJ2-7,.,.,TGTGCCAGCTCACCCGAAGCGGGTTCCTCCTACGAGCAGTACTTC,CASSPEAGSSYEQYF
TRBV7-9,TRBJ2-5,once,TRBD2,TGTGCCAGCAGCCCCTTTGCCGGGACTACTCAAGAGACCCAGTACTTC,CASSPFAGTTQETQYF
TRBV7-8,TRBJ2-3,.,TRBD2,TGTGCCAGCAGCCCCCAAGAGCGGGACACAGATACGCAGTATTTT,CASSPQERDTDTQYF
TRBV28,TRBJ2-1,.,TRBD2,TGTGCCAGCAGTAAGGGACTAGCGGGACCCCATGAGCAGTTCTTC,CASSKGLAGPHEQFF
TRBV28,TRBJ2-7,.,TRBD2,TGTGCCAGCAGTTTCCTTCAAGCGGGAGGGGGCGAGCAGTACTTC,CASSFLQAGGGEQYF
TRBV2,TRBJ2-2,.,.,TGTGCCAGCAGTTTTAGGGGAACCGGGGAGCTGTTTTTT,CASSFRGTGELFF
TRBV7-2,TRBJ1-1,.,TRBD1,TGTGCCAGCAGCTTGCAGGGGGCCCTAGAAGCTTTCTTT,CASSLQGALEAFF
TRBV6-2/TRBV6-3,TRBJ1-6,many,.,TGTGCCAGCAGTTACAACACCCTGGGACTGGCGAATTCACCCCTCCACTTT,CASSYNTLGLANSPLHF
TRBV9,TRBJ1-4,.,TRBD1,TGTGCCAGCAGCGGTCGACAGGGGGCGGATGAAAAACTGTTTTTT,CASSGRQGADEKLFF
TRBV27,TRBJ2-5,once,TRBD2,TGTGCCAGCAGTCGGACTAGCGGGACGATCGAGACCCAGTACTTC,CASSRTSGTIETQYF
TRBV28,TRBJ2-7,.,TRBD2,TGTGCCAGCAACGTGGCGGGGGGAACCTACGAGCAGTACTTC,CASNVAGGTYEQYF
TRBV2,TRBJ1-1,.,.,TGTGCCAGCAGTCCTGGGGGGGACCTGAAAGCTTTCTTT,CASSPGGDLKAFF
TRBV25-1,TRBJ1-4,.,.,TGTGCCAGCAAGGTACACGGGAATGAAAAACTGTTTTTT,CASKVHGNEKLFF
TRBV23-1,TRBJ2-3,few,.,TGCGCCAGCAGTCAATCGACACTGGGCGATACGCAGTATTTT,CASSQSTLGDTQYF
TRBV5-8,TRBJ1-5,.,.,TGTGCCAGCAGCCGACGAGAGGGGGGGATCCCACAGGCCCAGCATTTT,CASSRREGGIPQAQHF
TRBV12-3/TRBV12-4,TRBJ1-1,few,.,TGTGCCAGCAGTCTCCCGGGGGAGGGGGAAGCTTTCTTT,CASSLPGEGEAFF